These 6 T cell receptor beta chains came from one sample sequenced in a study of memory CD4+ T cells and cytomegalovirus serostatus. Single viable CD3+CD4+CD8-CD45RO+ cells were sorted as the memory CD4+ T cells. Sequenced by immunoSEQ multiplex PCR; TCRdb stores in-frame clones only, minus some. The data contain approximately 70,000 clones, 76% of them singletons. Sequenced: memory CD4+ T cells from blood. Receptors were obtained from an adult in good health and CMV-seropositive.

The chain uses TRBV28 and TRBJ1-1; the D gene is possibly TRBD1 (5 bases). Germline V lookup: CDR1 MDHEN, CDR2 SYDVKM. V was trimmed by 5 bases and J by 12 bases, leaving 16 bases between them. The CDR3 length is 12 residues. The CDR3 DNA reads TGTGCCAGCAGTCCGGTGGCAGGGCGGTCTTTCTTT. Translation gives CASSPVAGRSFF.

This clone occurred a few times. V usage is TRBV7-2 and J usage is TRBJ2-2; D possibly matches TRBD1 or TRBD2 (6 bases each). V lost 0 bases and J 0 bases, leaving 8 bases between the germline ends. CDR1 is SGHTA and CDR2 is FQGNSA in the germline V gene. The length of the CDR3 is 16 residues. The CDR3 DNA follows: TGTGCCAGCAGCTTAGCCGGGGGCTCGAACACCGGGGAGCTGTTTTTT. This codes for CASSLAGGSNTGELFF.

Only a few counts were recorded for this clone. J is TRBJ1-4 and V is TRBV29-1; D unclear. CDR3 length equals 15 residues. Trimming shortened V by 5 bases and J by 3 bases, and 16 bases separated the two germline ends. CDR1 and CDR2 (germline): SQVTM, ANQGSEA. The DNA for the CDR3 is TGCAGCGTTAGCCTCCATCTCGGCTCTAATGAAAAACTGTTTTTT. Protein: CSVSLHLGSNEKLFF.

The chain carries TRBV18 and TRBJ2-3; 9 bases agree with TRBD2. This CDR3 spans 15 amino acids. After removal of 2 bases from V and 6 bases from J, the junction contained 6 bases not matched to a gene. Germline V gene lookup returns CDR1 KGHSH and CDR2 LQKENI. The CDR3 region has the DNA TGTGCCAGCTCACCAGAGCGGGGGGCCTTCGATACGCAGTATTTT. Its protein product is CASSPERGAFDTQYF.

The chain employs TRBV13 and TRBJ2-7, with 9 bases matching TRBD2. Germline CDR1 PRHDT, CDR2 FYEKMQ (reference sequence). V shed 8 bases, J shed 2 bases, and the junction held 7 bases outside the gene matches. The length of the CDR3 is 14 residues. The CDR3 DNA follows: TGTGCCAGCGCGGGGGGGACTCCCGCCTACGAGCAGTACTTC. It codes for CASAGGTPAYEQYF. The full variable domain, rest sourced from reference TRBV13 and TRBJ2-7, is AAGVIQSPRHLIKEKRETATLKCYPIPRHDTVYWYQQGPGQDPQFLISFYEKMQSDKGSIPDRFSAQQFSDYHSELNMSSLELGDSALYFCASAGGTPAYEQYFGPGTRLTVT.

This clone was observed a few times. This chain joins TRBV5-1 and TRBJ1-5; D not resolved. CDR3 size: 15 residues. V shed 1 base and J shed 0 bases, with 8 bases lying between them. Germline V CDR1 and CDR2: SGHRS, YFSETQ. CDR3 sequence (DNA): TGCGCCAGCAGCTTGTCGGGGAGTAGCAATCAGCCCCAGCATTTT. This sequence encodes CASSLSGSSNQPQHF.